Below are 21 T cell receptor beta chains sequenced from a single sample in a study of blood T cell repertoires in COVID-19. The method was immunoSEQ multiplex PCR; TCRdb's version includes in-frame clones alone and lacks a portion of them. The table records over 150,000 clones, under 85% of them present only once. Input material: peripheral blood. The receptor source for this set is a human donor in a cohort sampled during active COVID-19.

This chain joins TRBV6-5 and TRBJ2-5; the D gene is possibly TRBD2 (7 bases). The CDR3 loop spans 15 amino acids. CDR1 and CDR2 from the germline V gene are MNHEY and SVGAGI. The V end was cut by 5 bases, the J end by 7 bases, with 20 bases between. CDR3 region: CASSTEGGVPGTQYF. The CDR3 nucleotides are TGTGCCAGCAGTACTGAGGGGGGGGTTCCTGGGACCCAGTACTTC.

This sequence joins TRBV7-9 and TRBJ2-1, with D uncertain. Trimming left V 5 bases short and J 10 bases short, with 9 bases between. Germline-derived CDR1 and CDR2 are SEHNR and FQNEAQ (reference sequence). The CDR3 has 11 residues. CDR3 sequence: CASSAGREQFF. CDR3 in DNA: TGTGCCAGCAGCGCTGGGCGAGAGCAGTTCTTC. Together with reference TRBV7-9 and TRBJ2-1, the CDR3 gives the full variable domain: DTGVSQNPRHKITKRGQNVTFRCDPISEHNRLYWYRQTLGQGPEFLTYFQNEAQLEKSRLLSDRFSAERPKGSFSTLEIQRTEQGDSAMYLCASSAGREQFFGPGTRLTVL.

A note on this clone: Distinct nucleotide sequences in the sample also encode this CDR3. The V gene is TRBV27, the J gene TRBJ1-5; D is unresolved. The V end lost 3 bases, the J end lost 0 bases, and 3 bases lay between the germline ends. Looked up from germline, CDR1 is MNHEY and CDR2 is SMNVEV (reference sequence). The CDR3 spans 13 residues. CDR3 in DNA: TGTGCCAGCAGTTTTTATAGCAATCAGCCCCAGCATTTT. Protein sequence: CASSFYSNQPQHF.

This chain uses TRBV5-1 with TRBJ1-1; 10 bases agree with TRBD1. Germline values: CDR1 SGHRS, CDR2 YFSETQ. This CDR3 has 18 amino acids. V trimming: 3 bases; J trimming: 5 bases; junction bases outside the gene matches: 16. CDR3 loop: CASSWTPGTGDRGTEAFF. Written as DNA, the CDR3 is TGCGCCAGCAGCTGGACTCCCGGGACAGGGGACCGGGGGACTGAAGCTTTCTTT.

This chain links TRBV6-5 with TRBJ1-5, with 10 bases matching TRBD1. The V segment lost 6 bases and the J segment 5 bases; nucleotides outside the gene matches: 4. Germline V gene data show CDR1 as MNHEY and CDR2 as SVGAGI. CDR3 length: 14 residues. CDR3 in amino acids: CASRVDRGHQPQHF. CDR3 bases: TGTGCCAGCAGGGTCGACAGGGGGCATCAGCCCCAGCATTTT.

The V call is TRBV29-1, the J call TRBJ1-4; TRBD1 aligns across 8 bases. The CDR3 runs to 14 residues. CDR1 SQVTM and CDR2 ANQGSEA come from the germline V gene. With 4 bases clipped from V and 2 bases from J, the junction kept 3 bases outside the gene matches. CDR3 sequence reads: CSVGQGATNEKLFF. The CDR3 region has the DNA TGCAGCGTTGGGCAGGGGGCGACTAATGAAAAACTGTTTTTT.

This rearrangement joins TRBV27 to TRBJ1-5; maybe TRBD1 (5 bases). Germline lookup yields CDR1 MNHEY and CDR2 SMNVEV (reference sequence). Trimming cost V 6 bases and J 0 bases, with 9 bases left between them. The CDR3 is 14 amino acids. The CDR3 region is CASRKGDSNQPQHF. CDR3 nucleotides: TGTGCCAGCAGAAAAGGGGATAGCAATCAGCCCCAGCATTTT.

CDR3 residues: CASSEGTGPLEKLFF. The DNA for the CDR3 is TGCGCCAGCAGCGAGGGGACAGGGCCACTTGAAAAACTGTTTTTT. The rearrangement joins TRBV5-1 to TRBJ1-4, with 9 nucleotides matching TRBD1. The CDR3 is made up of 15 amino acids. With V trimmed by 4 bases and J by 7 bases, 8 bases remained unmatched. Germline values: CDR1 SGHRS, CDR2 YFSETQ.

This chain uses TRBV6-4 with TRBJ2-7; unclear D gene. This CDR3 is built from 15 residues. Per the germline V gene, CDR1 is MRHNA and CDR2 is SNTAGT. Trimming removed 0 bases from V and 0 bases from J, with 9 bases in between. The CDR3: CASSDSNSSSYEQYF. In nucleotides, the CDR3 is TGTGCCAGCAGTGACTCGAATTCTAGCTCCTACGAGCAGTACTTC.

The rearrangement joins TRBV6-5 to TRBJ1-2, with D possibly matching TRBD1 (6 bases). V was pared by 2 bases and J by 1 base, with 14 bases between. CDR3 length equals 16 residues. Per the germline V gene, CDR1 is MNHEY and CDR2 is SVGAGI. The CDR3 DNA reads as TGTGCCAGCAGTTACGCCAGGGGCCCTGGTAACTATGGCTACACCTTC. It specifies CASSYARGPGNYGYTF.

For the CDR3, the DNA is TGTGCCAGCACCCGCGGCCGGGGAAACACCATATATTTT. Encoded protein: CASTRGRGNTIYF. V gene TRBV7-2 combines with J gene TRBJ1-3, with no clear D. This CDR3 contains 13 residues. V lost 7 bases to trimming and J lost 4 bases, with 11 bases between them. In germline, CDR1 is SGHTA, CDR2 FQGNSA.

The CDR3: CASSPGQADQPQHF. CDR3 DNA: TGTGCCAGCTCACCGGGACAGGCCGATCAGCCCCAGCATTTT. The genes are TRBV18 and TRBJ1-5; 8 bases are a match to TRBD1. With V trimmed by 3 bases and J by 5 bases, 3 bases remained unmatched. Germline V gene sequence: CDR1 KGHSH, CDR2 LQKENI. This CDR3 has 14 residues.

V and J are TRBV6-1 and TRBJ2-7; D possibly corresponds to TRBD1 (5 bases). Trimming pared 3 bases from V and 3 bases from J, leaving 9 bases between. The CDR3 totals 13 residues. Per the germline V gene, CDR1 is MNHNS and CDR2 is SASEGT. The CDR3: CASSDRADYEQYF. The CDR3 DNA reads as TGTGCCAGCAGTGACAGGGCGGACTACGAGCAGTACTTC.

The chain couples TRBV27 to TRBJ1-1; D possibly corresponds to TRBD1 (6 bases). There are 15 residues in the CDR3. V lost 5 bases, J lost 2 bases, and 15 bases lay in between. CDR1 and CDR2 (germline): MNHEY, SMNVEV (reference sequence). The CDR3 DNA reads as TGTGCCAGCAGTCCCCACGGACAGCAAAACACTGAAGCTTTCTTT. This gives the protein CASSPHGQQNTEAFF.

This clone was detected once. The V and J genes are TRBV5-5 and TRBJ2-3; TRBD2 is a possible D gene (7 bases). Germline CDR1 reads SGHKS; CDR2 reads YYEKEE (reference sequence). The CDR3 spans 15 residues. Between the trimmed V and J ends, which lost 2 bases and 0 bases, there was a span of 10 bases. The CDR3 nucleotides read TGTGCCAGCAGCTTAAGGGGGGGAAGCACAGATACGCAGTATTTT. The encoded protein is CASSLRGGSTDTQYF.

The chain is built from TRBV4-2 and TRBJ2-3; D is uncertain. This CDR3 contains 15 residues. V lost 0 bases, J lost 2 bases, and 9 bases lay in between. CDR1 is LGHNA and CDR2 is YNFKEQ in the germline V gene. The CDR3 region is CASSQDSVATDTQYF. The CDR3 bases are TGTGCCAGCAGCCAAGATTCTGTGGCCACAGATACGCAGTATTTT.

This chain links TRBV3-1 (or the pseudogene TRBV3-2) with TRBJ1-1; 10 bases match TRBD1. The germline V gene has CDR1 LGHDT and CDR2 YNNKEL (reference sequence). This CDR3 is 17 amino acids long. The V gene end was trimmed by 3 bases and the J gene end by 3 bases; junction bases not matched to a gene: 10. This chain's CDR3 is CASSHVPGQGRDTEAFF. The DNA of the CDR3 is TGTGCCAGCAGCCACGTCCCGGGACAGGGGCGGGACACTGAAGCTTTCTTT.

The rearrangement links TRBV3-1 (or the pseudogene TRBV3-2) to TRBJ2-1; possible D gene TRBD2, 5 bases. There are 16 residues in the CDR3. V lost 3 bases, J lost 5 bases, and 17 bases lay in between. CDR1 is LGHDT and CDR2 is YNNKEL in the germline V gene (reference sequence). The CDR3 bases are TGTGCCAGCAGCCAGGAGCCCGGGATCCTGGACAATGAGCAGTTCTTC. This gives the protein CASSQEPGILDNEQFF.

The chain employs TRBV3-1 (or the pseudogene TRBV3-2) and TRBJ2-2; 12 nucleotides match TRBD1. V was pared by 3 bases and J by 7 bases, with 6 bases of the junction left unmatched. This CDR3 has 16 residues. Germline-derived CDR1 and CDR2 are LGHDT and YNNKEL (reference sequence). As DNA, the CDR3 is TGTGCCAGCAGCCACCGGGACAGGGGGCTTTTCGGGGAGCTGTTTTTT. It encodes CASSHRDRGLFGELFF.

The chain has TRBV10-1 and TRBJ2-3; a possible D gene is TRBD2 (5 bases). The germline V gene encodes CDR1 WNHNN and CDR2 SYGVQD (reference sequence). The CDR3 runs to 14 residues. V lost 6 bases, J lost 6 bases, and 16 bases lay in between. This chain's CDR3 is CASSHNPGFDTQYF. CDR3 coding DNA: TGCGCCAGCAGCCACAACCCGGGGTTCGATACGCAGTATTTT.

This clone has a single count. This chain uses TRBV5-1 with TRBJ1-4; D is undetermined. The germline V and J ends were trimmed by 0 bases and 2 bases, with 8 bases remaining between them. Germline-derived CDR1 and CDR2 are SGHRS and YFSETQ. The CDR3 extends over 15 amino acids. CDR3 DNA: TGCGCCAGCAGCTTGGATCTGAGGACTAATGAAAAACTGTTTTTT. It codes for CASSLDLRTNEKLFF.